A selection of T cell receptor beta chains follows, all from one sample in a study of blood T cell repertoires in COVID-19. Data came from immunoSEQ multiplex PCR; TCRdb stores just in-frame clones and leaves some out. Of about 93,000 clones detected, 90% appear once; the ten largest clones hold roughly 1.5%. The sample comprised peripheral blood. The receptor set was obtained from a human donor with active COVID-19. The donor label of this sample is uncertain. Each CDR3 is given with its conserved first and last residue. The order of the fields is V gene, J gene, clone size, D gene, CDR3 protein, CDR3 DNA. The D gene is left open where the match is weak. Some rows mark clone size as missing; the rest say once, few, many or name a class of expanded clone.

V gene: TRBV15; J gene: TRBJ2-7; clone size: -; D gene: TRBD1; CDR3 protein: CATSGWTGGFDEQYF; CDR3 DNA: TGTGCCACCAGCGGCTGGACAGGGGGCTTCGACGAGCAGTACTTC
V gene: TRBV3-1/TRBV3-2; J gene: TRBJ2-5; clone size: -; D gene: TRBD2; CDR3 protein: CASSQSPSGGETQYF; CDR3 DNA: TGTGCCAGCAGCCAATCACCTAGCGGGGGAGAGACCCAGTACTTC
V gene: TRBV4-3; J gene: TRBJ2-7; clone size: -; D gene: TRBD1; CDR3 protein: CASSQAPGGAYEQYF; CDR3 DNA: TGCGCCAGCAGCCAAGCCCCAGGGGGCGCTTACGAGCAGTACTTC
V gene: TRBV24-1; J gene: TRBJ2-1; clone size: -; D gene: -; CDR3 protein: CATSDSTTSEQFF; CDR3 DNA: TGTGCCACCAGTGATTCGACGACATCCGAGCAGTTCTTC
V gene: TRBV4-3; J gene: TRBJ2-3; clone size: -; D gene: -; CDR3 protein: CASSQVLDGRLTDTQYF; CDR3 DNA: TGCGCCAGCAGCCAAGTTCTTGACGGGAGACTCACAGATACGCAGTATTTT
V gene: TRBV7-2; J gene: TRBJ1-1; clone size: -; D gene: -; CDR3 protein: CASSLGQPTEAFF; CDR3 DNA: TGTGCCAGCAGCTTAGGACAGCCCACTGAAGCTTTCTTT
V gene: TRBV4-1; J gene: TRBJ2-1; clone size: -; D gene: -; CDR3 protein: CASSHLSLVFGGRNEQFF; CDR3 DNA: TGCGCCAGCAGCCACCTATCTCTAGTCTTTGGGGGCCGGAATGAGCAGTTCTTC
V gene: TRBV27; J gene: TRBJ1-1; clone size: -; D gene: TRBD1; CDR3 protein: CASSVQGYTEAFF; CDR3 DNA: TGTGCCAGCAGTGTACAGGGGTACACTGAAGCTTTCTTT
V gene: TRBV3-1/TRBV3-2; J gene: TRBJ1-3; clone size: -; D gene: -; CDR3 protein: CASSQGQGNTIYF; CDR3 DNA: TGTGCCAGCAGCCAAGGACAGGGAAACACCATATATTTT
V gene: TRBV9; J gene: TRBJ2-3; clone size: once; D gene: -; CDR3 protein: CASSLLELGPDTQYF; CDR3 DNA: TGTGCCAGCAGCCTACTTGAGCTTGGGCCAGATACGCAGTATTTT
V gene: TRBV6-5; J gene: TRBJ1-2; clone size: -; D gene: TRBD1; CDR3 protein: CASRAGQGGDYGYTF; CDR3 DNA: TGTGCCAGCAGGGCTGGACAGGGTGGGGACTATGGCTACACCTTC
V gene: TRBV12-3/TRBV12-4; J gene: TRBJ1-1; clone size: -; D gene: -; CDR3 protein: CASSGQWNTEAFF; CDR3 DNA: TGTGCCAGCAGCGGACAGTGGAACACTGAAGCTTTCTTT
V gene: TRBV19; J gene: TRBJ1-1; clone size: once; D gene: TRBD1; CDR3 protein: CASSRETGGNTEAFF; CDR3 DNA: TGTGCCAGTAGTAGGGAGACAGGGGGGAACACTGAAGCTTTCTTT
V gene: TRBV11-3; J gene: TRBJ2-1; clone size: -; D gene: TRBD2; CDR3 protein: CASSPRLAGYHEQFF; CDR3 DNA: TGTGCCAGCAGCCCCCGACTAGCGGGATATCATGAGCAGTTCTTC
V gene: TRBV6-5; J gene: TRBJ2-2; clone size: -; D gene: -; CDR3 protein: CASKGTLNTGELFF; CDR3 DNA: TGTGCCAGCAAGGGGACACTGAACACCGGGGAGCTGTTTTTT
V gene: TRBV5-6; J gene: TRBJ1-1; clone size: -; D gene: -; CDR3 protein: CASSLPQPESNTEAFF; CDR3 DNA: TGTGCCAGCAGCTTGCCACAGCCTGAATCGAACACTGAAGCTTTCTTT
V gene: TRBV14; J gene: TRBJ1-1; clone size: -; D gene: TRBD1; CDR3 protein: CASSPYRGIGTEAFF; CDR3 DNA: TGTGCCAGCAGCCCCTACAGGGGGATCGGCACTGAAGCTTTCTTT
V gene: TRBV6-5; J gene: TRBJ2-3; clone size: -; D gene: -; CDR3 protein: CASMADRSTDTQYF; CDR3 DNA: TGTGCCAGCATGGCAGACAGAAGCACAGATACGCAGTATTTT
V gene: TRBV19; J gene: TRBJ2-3; clone size: -; D gene: -; CDR3 protein: CATRMKGGTSLTDTQYF; CDR3 DNA: TGTGCCACAAGGATGAAAGGTGGGACAAGTCTCACAGATACGCAGTATTTT
V gene: TRBV7-2; J gene: TRBJ1-2; clone size: -; D gene: TRBD1; CDR3 protein: CASSLARAGGVYGYTF; CDR3 DNA: TGTGCCAGCAGCTTAGCGAGGGCAGGGGGAGTCTATGGCTACACCTTC
V gene: TRBV6-1; J gene: TRBJ1-2; clone size: -; D gene: -; CDR3 protein: CASSEGMGWDYGYTF; CDR3 DNA: TGTGCCAGCAGTGAAGGTATGGGCTGGGACTATGGCTACACCTTC
V gene: TRBV5-1; J gene: TRBJ1-2; clone size: -; D gene: -; CDR3 protein: CASSPGRGTTYGYTF; CDR3 DNA: TGCGCCAGCAGCCCGGGGCGGGGTACAACCTATGGCTACACCTTC
V gene: TRBV18; J gene: TRBJ2-3; clone size: -; D gene: TRBD2; CDR3 protein: CASSPRLAGGSTDTQYF; CDR3 DNA: TGTGCCAGCTCACCACGACTAGCGGGGGGAAGCACAGATACGCAGTATTTT
V gene: TRBV18; J gene: TRBJ2-2; clone size: -; D gene: -; CDR3 protein: CASSSRRKGVSSDGELFF; CDR3 DNA: TGTGCCAGCTCATCTCGGAGGAAGGGGGTTTCATCAGACGGGGAGCTGTTTTTT
V gene: TRBV7-8; J gene: TRBJ1-4; clone size: -; D gene: -; CDR3 protein: CASNQPGLANEKLFF; CDR3 DNA: TGTGCCAGCAACCAGCCGGGACTAGCTAATGAAAAACTGTTTTTT
V gene: TRBV19; J gene: TRBJ2-3; clone size: -; D gene: TRBD2; CDR3 protein: CASSTSGSTDTQYF; CDR3 DNA: TGTGCCAGTAGTACTAGCGGGAGCACAGATACGCAGTATTTT